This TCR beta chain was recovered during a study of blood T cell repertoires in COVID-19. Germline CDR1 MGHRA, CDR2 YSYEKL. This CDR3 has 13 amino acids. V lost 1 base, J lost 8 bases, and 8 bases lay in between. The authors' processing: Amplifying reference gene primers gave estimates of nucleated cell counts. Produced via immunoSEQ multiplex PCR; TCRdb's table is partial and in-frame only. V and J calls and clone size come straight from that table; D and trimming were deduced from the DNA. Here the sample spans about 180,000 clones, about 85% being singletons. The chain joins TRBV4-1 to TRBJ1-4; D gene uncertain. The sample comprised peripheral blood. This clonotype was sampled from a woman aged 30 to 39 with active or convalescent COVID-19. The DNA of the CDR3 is TGCGCCAGCAGCCAAGCCCAGCGGGAAAAACTGTTTTTT. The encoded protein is CASSQAQREKLFF.